This paragraph covers one T cell receptor beta chain sequence. Its target is not known. Primers for the PCR totalled 60 Vbeta and 13 Jbeta. This table comes from immunoSEQ multiplex PCR, and its TCRdb copy is limited to in-frame clones, with some not included. The data show some 190,000 clones, over 75% seen once. The CDR3 totals 13 residues. In germline, CDR1 is SQVTM, CDR2 ANQGSEA. Trimming took 3 bases from V and 6 from J, leaving 12 bases between them. This sample is part of a study of cytomegalovirus exposure and HLA in healthy donors. Study-level findings and limits: Generally TCR sequences proved uncommon, though certain public TCRs appeared in numerous donors.

The TCR comes from a man between 18 and 29 years old in good health and CMV-seronegative. The chain joins TRBV29-1 to TRBJ2-1; D is uncertain. Sequenced material: PBMCs. The CDR3 region is CSVDSILGNEQFF. In DNA, the CDR3 is TGCAGCGTTGACTCCATCCTAGGCAATGAGCAGTTCTTC.